This TCR beta chain was captured by sequencing in a study of cytomegalovirus exposure and HLA in healthy donors. Primers included in the PCR were 60 Vbeta and 13 Jbeta primers. TCRdb keeps only in-frame clones here, not all; method: immunoSEQ multiplex PCR. The sample holds about 130,000 clones, around three quarters seen once. Study-wide findings and caveats: The authors later found TCR association rates varying by HLA locus, with DRB1 most and HLA-C fewest. In a later analysis, V- and J-gene trimming of beta chains associated with a DCLRE1C missense variant, replicated independently. Within a later analysis, the majority of CMV-associated TCR beta chains appeared HLA-restricted.

As to this clone: The antigen remains unidentified.

V was pared by 7 bases and J by 6 bases, with 6 bases of the junction left unmatched. The CDR3 is 14 amino acids. Germline CDR1 and CDR2: SNHLY and FYNNEI. Among the donors, all were healthy bone marrow donors. The TCR sequence derives from a woman in her fifties or sixties in good health and CMV-seropositive. The J gene is TRBJ2-1, the V gene TRBV2; TRBD2 agrees at 10 bases. Material for sequencing was PBMCs. CDR3 sequence (DNA): TGTGCCAGCATGCTGGGACTAGCGCCCAATGAGCAGTTCTTC. Its translation is CASMLGLAPNEQFF.